These T cell receptor beta chains were read from a single sample in a study of T cell repertoires in cytomegalovirus infection. In TCRdb, the reads were re-called with MiXCR into one record per CDR3 protein. The repertoire holds approximately 180,000 distinct CDR3 sequences, with approximately 18% as singletons. Sequenced sample: CD8+ T cells from PBMCs. Receptors originate from a human donor in good health (CMV status not recorded). Some clones in this sample may be carry-over from other donors' samples. Both conserved end residues are part of each CDR3. A D gene is named only where the DNA matches it firmly. Clone size, where shown, is once, few, many, or a class for clones that have expanded.

abundance | j_gene | v_gene | d_gene | CDR3aa | CDR3nt
- | TRBJ2-3 | TRBV3-1 | - | CASSPFPGLGTDTQYF | TGTGCCAGCAGCCCCTTCCCAGGGTTGGGAACAGATACGCAGTATTTT
few | TRBJ2-3 | TRBV29-1 | - | CSAHGFQSTQYF | TGCAGCGCCCATGGGTTTCAGTCTACGCAGTATTTT
- | TRBJ2-1 | TRBV4-1 | TRBD1 | CASSQAYRGEGTYNEQFF | TGCGCCAGCAGCCAAGCTTACAGGGGAGAGGGGACCTACAATGAGCAGTTCTTC
- | TRBJ2-5 | TRBV6-2/TRBV6-3 | - | CASNPGNQETQYF | TGTGCCAGCAACCCGGGGAATCAAGAGACCCAGTACTTC
- | TRBJ1-5 | TRBV7-8 | TRBD1 | CASSWQGAQSAPQHF | TGTGCCAGCAGCTGGCAGGGGGCACAATCGGCGCCCCAGCATTTT
few | TRBJ1-3 | TRBV6-5 | - | CASSPTGLSGNTIYF | TGTGCCAGCAGTCCGACGGGTCTCTCTGGAAACACCATATATTTT
- | TRBJ2-7 | TRBV7-8 | TRBD2 | CASSFTGGGSSYEQYF | TGTGCCAGCAGCTTTACGGGAGGGGGGAGCTCCTACGAGCAGTACTTC
few | TRBJ2-3 | TRBV2 | - | CASSETLSTDTQYF | TGTGCCAGCAGTGAAACACTAAGCACAGATACGCAGTATTTT
many | TRBJ2-7 | TRBV12-3/TRBV12-4 | TRBD1 | CASSLGDRTPYEQYF | TGTGCCAGCAGTTTAGGGGACAGAACCCCCTACGAGCAGTACTTC
- | TRBJ2-7 | TRBV7-9 | TRBD1 | CASSPTGQVSYEQYF | TGTGCCAGCAGCCCAACGGGACAGGTCTCCTACGAGCAGTACTTC
few | TRBJ2-3 | TRBV7-6 | - | CASSSLTPDTQYF | TGTGCCAGCAGCTCTCTTACGCCAGATACGCAGTATTTT
few | TRBJ2-3 | TRBV7-2 | - | CASSLFLGSTDTQYF | TGTGCCAGCAGCCTATTTCTAGGGAGCACAGATACGCAGTATTTT
- | TRBJ2-7 | TRBV28 | TRBD1 | CASSWGQSSYEQYF | TGTGCCAGCAGTTGGGGACAGAGCTCCTACGAGCAGTACTTC
many | TRBJ2-1 | TRBV7-6 | - | CASSLESGSYNEQFF | TGTGCCAGCAGCTTAGAGAGCGGATCCTACAATGAGCAGTTCTTC
- | TRBJ2-7 | TRBV7-8 | TRBD2 | CASSFRGGAVYEQYF | TGTGCCAGCAGCTTTCGGGGGGGGGCTGTCTACGAGCAGTACTTC
many | TRBJ2-1 | TRBV7-2 | - | CASSPTVEGARNEQFF | TGTGCCAGCAGCCCAACTGTGGAGGGGGCGAGGAATGAGCAGTTCTTC
- | TRBJ1-1 | TRBV12-3/TRBV12-4 | - | CASSSPGRRNTEAFF | TGTGCCAGCAGTTCCCCGGGACGTAGGAACACTGAAGCTTTCTTT
- | TRBJ2-5 | TRBV5-4 | - | CASSLYSRQETQYF | TGTGCCAGCAGCTTGTACAGCCGCCAAGAGACCCAGTACTTC
- | TRBJ1-2 | TRBV7-2 | - | CASSDASGIDWYGYTF | TGTGCCAGCAGCGACGCGTCAGGGATAGATTGGTATGGCTACACCTTC
few | TRBJ2-3 | TRBV29-1 | - | CSAGRVGRAVGATQYF | TGCAGCGCGGGACGCGTCGGGCGGGCGGTCGGGGCTACGCAGTATTTT
- | TRBJ2-7 | TRBV7-9 | - | CASSSWGAEVAYEQYF | TGTGCCAGCAGCTCATGGGGGGCGGAGGTTGCCTACGAGCAGTACTTC
- | TRBJ2-5 | TRBV9 | - | CASSPGKYQETQYF | TGTGCCAGCAGCCCCGGGAAGTACCAAGAGACCCAGTACTTC
few | TRBJ2-1 | TRBV20-1 | TRBD2 | CSALGLTNEQFF | TGCAGTGCTCTGGGACTAACCAATGAGCAGTTCTTC
many | TRBJ2-7 | TRBV4-1 | - | CASSQGGDRSTYEQYF | TGCGCCAGCAGCCAAGGGGGGGACCGATCGACCTACGAGCAGTACTTC
- | TRBJ1-5 | TRBV27 | - | CASSSLPIGNQPQHF | TGTGCCAGCAGTTCCTTACCCATAGGCAATCAGCCCCAGCATTTT
few | TRBJ1-3 | TRBV28 | - | CASSLHSRRDAAGNTIYF | TGTGCCAGCAGTTTACACAGCCGGAGGGATGCTGCTGGAAACACCATATATTTT
many | TRBJ2-5 | TRBV7-2 | TRBD2 | CASSLNRRSSGGRETQYF | TGTGCCAGCAGCCTAAATCGTCGCTCGAGCGGGGGGCGGGAGACCCAGTACTTC
few | TRBJ2-3 | TRBV4-1 | TRBD2 | CASSRGTSLTDTQYF | TGCGCCAGCAGCCGAGGGACTAGCTTGACAGATACGCAGTATTTT
- | TRBJ2-6 | TRBV6-6 | - | CASRAAPYSGANVLTF | TGTGCCAGCAGGGCAGCCCCTTACTCTGGGGCCAACGTCCTGACTTTC
few | TRBJ1-4 | TRBV7-6 | - | CASSLDGFNEKLFF | TGTGCCAGCAGCTTAGACGGCTTTAATGAAAAACTGTTTTTT
- | TRBJ2-2 | TRBV7-2 | - | CASRAQTTGELFF | TGTGCCAGCCGGGCACAGACCACCGGGGAGCTGTTTTTT
- | TRBJ1-2 | TRBV28 | TRBD1 | CASSHPPGQNNYGYTF | TGTGCCAGCAGTCACCCGCCGGGACAGAATAACTATGGCTACACCTTC